This TCR beta chain was sequenced during a study of cytomegalovirus exposure and HLA in healthy donors. Study at large: Among roughly 180 million T cells, an earlier analysis found about 100 million unique TCR beta sequences.

To note about this clone: Its cognate antigen is unknown.

The study's findings and limits: The authors judged a highly shared variant cluster likely a sequencing artifact.

Germline-derived CDR1 and CDR2 are MDHEN and SYDVKM. This CDR3 region has 15 residues. V lost 2 bases to trimming and J lost 3 bases, with 13 bases between them. The PCR was carried out with 60 Vbeta primers and 13 Jbeta primers. Source study methods: Later, an analysis found roughly 80 million unique TCR beta chains, and approximately 10 million of these were shared. Generated by immunoSEQ multiplex PCR, the TCRdb table keeps only in-frame clones and is missing some. The V and J calls and the clone size are those of that table, but D and trimming were determined from the DNA. The table lists more than 100,000 clones, roughly 89% of them singletons.

The rearrangement joins TRBV28 to TRBJ1-2; D is perhaps TRBD1 (6 bases). This TCR came from a woman in her thirties in good health and CMV-seronegative. Material for sequencing was PBMCs. The CDR3 DNA sequence: TGTGCCAGCAGTTTAATAGGGGGAGAATACTATGGCTACACCTTC. Translated: CASSLIGGEYYGYTF.